These 25 T cell receptor beta chains were all obtained from the same sample, sequenced in a study of cytomegalovirus exposure and HLA in healthy donors. The primer mix had 60 Vbeta and 13 Jbeta primers. Method: immunoSEQ multiplex PCR; TCRdb's copy keeps in-frame clones and lacks some. The repertoire holds over 100,000 clones, with over 70% as singletons. Input material: PBMCs. These receptor sequences come from a woman aged 40-49 years in good health and CMV-seronegative.

For this clone: In the same sample, other DNA sequences code for this CDR3. V gene TRBV27 combines with J gene TRBJ1-1; 7 nucleotides agree with TRBD1. The junction had 4 bases not matched to a gene; V was cut back by 2 bases and J by 1 base. Germline V CDR1 and CDR2: MNHEY, SMNVEV (reference sequence). The CDR3 length is 15 residues. CDR3 in amino acids: CASSLGTERNTEAFF. The CDR3 bases are TGTGCCAGCAGTTTAGGGACAGAACGGAACACTGAAGCTTTCTTT.

This clone has only a few counts. The chain joins TRBV6-1 to TRBJ1-2; the D is unclear. The V gene lost 6 bases and the J gene lost 5 bases, with 13 bases spanning the gap. The CDR3 is 13 amino acids. Germline values: CDR1 MNHNS, CDR2 SASEGT. The CDR3 protein is CASRGVVIYGYTF. In DNA form, the CDR3 reads TGTGCCAGCAGGGGCGTGGTAATTTATGGCTACACCTTC.

The V call is TRBV6-1, the J call TRBJ1-2, with 8 bases matching TRBD1. The junction had 9 bases not matched to a gene; V was cut back by 3 bases and J by 6 bases. The germline V gene encodes CDR1 MNHNS and CDR2 SASEGT. The CDR3 spans 15 residues. CDR3 nucleotide sequence: TGTGCCAGCAGTGATGGGGACCGGGACAGGAATGGCTACACCTTC. Translated, it gives CASSDGDRDRNGYTF.

To note about this clone: At one boundary the junction diverges from the germline segment, which might be a read error. The chain recombines TRBV7-7 with TRBJ2-2, with a possible D match to TRBD2 (6 bases). This CDR3 spans 15 amino acids. Germline V gene lookup returns CDR1 SSHAT and CDR2 FNYEAQ (reference sequence). CDR3 in amino acids: CASSLAAGNTGELFF. The CDR3 region has the DNA TGTGCTAGCAGCTTAGCGGCGGGGAACACCGGGGAGCTGTTTTTT.

This clone occurred once. The chain combines TRBV7-7 with TRBJ1-1; D possibly corresponds to TRBD1 (6 bases). The CDR3 has 13 amino acids. CDR1 is SSHAT and CDR2 is FNYEAQ in the germline V gene (reference sequence). The V end lost 3 bases, the J end lost 8 bases, and 13 bases lay between the germline ends. The CDR3 is CASSFRLGTEAFF. As DNA, the CDR3 is TGTGCCAGCAGCTTCAGGCTGGGGACAGAAGCTTTCTTT.

This clone turned up a few times. V gene TRBV7-2 combines with J gene TRBJ1-6, with D tentatively TRBD1 (5 bases). V dropped 5 bases and J dropped 3 bases, with 11 bases sitting between them. CDR1 SGHTA and CDR2 FQGNSA come from the germline V gene. The CDR3 is 15 residues long. CDR3 in amino acids: CASSPGTNYNSPLHF. Written as DNA, the CDR3 is TGTGCCAGCAGCCCGGGGACTAACTATAATTCACCCCTCCACTTT. Looking up the rest from reference TRBV7-2 and TRBJ1-6 gives the full variable domain: GAGVSQSPSNKVTEKGKDVELRCDPISGHTALYWYRQSLGQGLEFLIYFQGNSAPDKSGLPSDRFSAERTGGSVSTLTIQRTQQEDSAVYLCASSPGTNYNSPLHFGNGTRLTVT.

The CDR3 reads CAWSLGQGANTQYF. CDR3 DNA sequence: TGTGCCTGGAGCCTAGGACAGGGGGCAAATACGCAGTATTTT. J is TRBJ2-3 and V is TRBV30, with TRBD1 identical over 11 bases. The V and J ends lost 3 bases and 7 bases, in that order; junction bases with no gene match: 6. This CDR3 contains 14 residues. Germline V gives CDR1 GTSNPN, CDR2 SVGIG (reference sequence).

The chain is built from TRBV5-1 and TRBJ2-4; TRBD2 matches at 11 bases. The V gene's germline CDR1 is SGHRS and CDR2 YFSETQ. The V gene end was trimmed by 4 bases and the J gene end by 4 bases; junction bases not matched to a gene: 1. The CDR3 contains 14 residues. CDR3: CASSGTSGKNIQYF. The CDR3 bases are TGCGCCAGCAGCGGGACTAGCGGTAAAAACATTCAGTACTTC.

V usage is TRBV4-3 and J usage is TRBJ2-7; TRBD2 aligns across 8 bases. The CDR3 spans 15 residues. The germline gives CDR1 LGHNA, CDR2 YSLEER. V shed 1 base, J shed 5 bases, and the junction held 7 bases outside the gene matches. DNA for the CDR3: TGCGCCAGCAGCCAAGGGCGGGGGGCGGGGGACGAGCAGTACTTC. Translating gives CASSQGRGAGDEQYF.

The chain uses TRBV5-1 and TRBJ1-4, with D possibly TRBD1 on 5 matching bases. V lost 5 bases to trimming and J lost 3 bases, with 11 bases between them. The CDR3 length is 14 residues. Germline V gene data show CDR1 as SGHRS and CDR2 as YFSETQ. The CDR3 spells CASRDGGANEKLFF. In DNA, the CDR3 is TGCGCCAGCAGAGACGGGGGAGCTAATGAAAAACTGTTTTTT.

The rearrangement joins TRBV30 to TRBJ2-5, with 12 nucleotides matching TRBD2. With V trimmed by 5 bases and J by 4 bases, 8 bases remained unmatched. The V gene's germline CDR1 is GTSNPN and CDR2 SVGIG (reference sequence). The CDR3 extends over 15 amino acids. The CDR3 region has the DNA TGTGCCTGGTGTCTAGCGGGGGGGCCTGGAGAGACCCAGTACTTC. It codes for CAWCLAGGPGETQYF. Supplemented by reference TRBV30 and TRBJ2-5, the full variable domain reads SQTIHQWPATLVQPVGSPLSLECTVEGTSNPNLYWYRQAAGRGLQLLFYSVGIGQISSEVPQNLSASRPQDRQFILSSKKLLLSDSGFYLCAWCLAGGPGETQYFGPGTRLLVL.

CDR3 nucleotide sequence: TGTGCCAGTAGTATCCGGAGACAGAGGGGGTCGACCTCTGGGGCCAACGTCCTGACTTTC. Translated, it gives CASSIRRQRGSTSGANVLTF. This rearrangement joins TRBV19 to TRBJ2-6; D might be TRBD1 (6 bases). Trimming stripped 3 bases from V and 0 bases from J, with 21 bases between. Germline V gene lookup returns CDR1 LNHDA and CDR2 SQIVND (reference sequence). The CDR3 loop spans 20 amino acids.

The chain employs TRBV2 and TRBJ2-1, with D possibly TRBD2 on 5 matching bases. Trimming took off 7 bases at V and 4 bases at J, with 17 bases between the two ends. Germline values: CDR1 SNHLY, CDR2 FYNNEI. CDR3 length equals 15 residues. The CDR3: CASTLQSTTYNEQFF. DNA for the CDR3: TGTGCCAGCACTTTACAATCGACTACTTACAATGAGCAGTTCTTC.

This clone is a singleton in its sample. This chain joins TRBV5-1 and TRBJ2-5; 8 bases match TRBD1. This CDR3 is 14 amino acids long. V dropped 3 bases and J dropped 3; count of bases not matched to a gene: 4. Germline assignment: CDR1 SGHRS and CDR2 YFSETQ. In DNA, the CDR3 is TGCGCCAGCAGCTCCTACAGGGGGAAAGAGACCCAGTACTTC. It encodes CASSSYRGKETQYF. The complete variable domain, with remaining parts taken from reference TRBV5-1 and TRBJ2-5, reads KAGVTQTPRYLIKTRGQQVTLSCSPISGHRSVSWYQQTPGQGLQFLFEYFSETQRNKGNFPGRFSGRQFSNSRSEMNVSTLELGDSALYLCASSSYRGKETQYFGPGTRLLVL.

This chain joins TRBV5-1 and TRBJ1-6; no firm D call. The CDR3 consists of 19 residues. Trimming removed 3 bases at V and 0 bases at J, with 19 bases between. Germline CDR1 and CDR2: SGHRS and YFSETQ. The CDR3, as DNA: TGCGCCAGCAGCTCGTCCTTGGAACCGGGTAGCTCCTATAATTCACCCCTCCACTTT. It translates to CASSSSLEPGSSYNSPLHF.

The V call is TRBV6-5, the J call TRBJ1-1, with D tentatively TRBD1 (6 bases). Per the germline V gene, CDR1 is MNHEY and CDR2 is SVGAGI. V dropped 1 base and J dropped 0 bases, with 12 bases sitting between them. CDR3 length equals 16 residues. The CDR3 nucleotides are TGTGCCAGCAGTTACTTCTGGGGGGGCATGAACACTGAAGCTTTCTTT. Translating it yields CASSYFWGGMNTEAFF.

The chain is built from TRBV9 and TRBJ2-2; TRBD1 matches 9 bases. CDR1 is SGDLS and CDR2 is YYNGEE in the germline V gene. This CDR3 is 16 amino acids long. Trimming took 4 bases from V and 3 from J; bases not matched to a gene: 7. For the CDR3, the DNA is TGTGCCAGCAGCACTGGGACAGGGAAAGACACCGGGGAGCTGTTTTTT. It yields the protein CASSTGTGKDTGELFF.

The genes are TRBV7-2 and TRBJ1-6, with TRBD1 matching 7 bases. The germline gives CDR1 SGHTA, CDR2 FQGNSA. The J segment lost 6 bases and the V segment lost 3 bases, leaving 8 bases of the junction unmatched. The CDR3 totals 16 residues. CDR3 sequence: CASSFFTTGTNSPLHF. The CDR3 DNA sequence: TGTGCCAGCAGCTTCTTTACGACAGGGACTAATTCACCCCTCCACTTT.

V and J are TRBV28 and TRBJ1-3; a possible D gene is TRBD1 (5 bases). This CDR3 spans 15 amino acids. The V and J ends lost 9 bases and 1 base respectively, with 16 bases between them. CDR1 and CDR2 from the germline V gene are MDHEN and SYDVKM. The CDR3 sequence is CASSRRAGSGNTIYF. In nucleotides, the CDR3 is TGTGCCAGTAGCCGCAGGGCCGGGTCTGGAAACACCATATATTTT. Full variable domain (remainder filled in from reference TRBV28 and TRBJ1-3): DVKVTQSSRYLVKRTGEKVFLECVQDMDHENMFWYRQDPGLGLRLIYFSYDVKMKEKGDIPEGYSVSREKKERFSLILESASTNQTSMYLCASSRRAGSGNTIYFGEGSWLTVV.

The J gene is TRBJ1-4, the V gene TRBV5-1; D is unclear. The CDR3 sequence is 14 residues long. Per the germline V gene, CDR1 is SGHRS and CDR2 is YFSETQ. Trimming took off 5 bases at V and 8 bases at J, with 16 bases between the two ends. DNA for the CDR3: TGCGCCAGCAGAGACCAATCGGCAGGCGAAAAACTGTTTTTT. Its protein is CASRDQSAGEKLFF.

V and J are TRBV19 and TRBJ1-2; 10 bases are a match to TRBD1. After removal of 8 bases from V and 7 bases from J, the junction contained 7 bases not matched to a gene. CDR1 is LNHDA, CDR2 SQIVND, per germline (reference sequence). The CDR3 spans 13 residues. The CDR3 loop is CASVDRGRRGYTF. In DNA form, the CDR3 reads TGTGCCAGTGTTGACAGGGGGCGCCGTGGCTACACCTTC.

The rearrangement links TRBV29-1 to TRBJ2-3, with 9 bases lining up with TRBD1. The CDR3 loop spans 16 amino acids. V dropped 7 bases and J dropped 6; count of bases not matched to a gene: 17. The V gene's germline CDR1 is SQVTM and CDR2 ANQGSEA. CDR3 bases: TGCAGCGCTGGGGGGACAGGGTCGACCCATTTGGATACGCAGTATTTT. Encoded protein: CSAGGTGSTHLDTQYF.

This clone has only one observation. This chain joins TRBV6-6 and TRBJ1-2, with a weak D call TRBD1 (6 bases). The CDR3 runs to 15 residues. Germline V gene lookup returns CDR1 MNHNY and CDR2 SVGAGI (reference sequence). V lost 0 bases, J lost 2 bases, and 10 bases lay in between. The CDR3 sequence: CASSYSPGANYGYTF. The CDR3, as DNA: TGTGCCAGCAGTTACTCGCCAGGGGCCAACTATGGCTACACCTTC.

The rearrangement links TRBV28 to TRBJ1-2; tentative D call: TRBD1 (6 bases). Trimming left V 7 bases short and J 1 base short, with 16 bases between. CDR3 length: 15 residues. Germline V gene data show CDR1 as MDHEN and CDR2 as SYDVKM. This CDR3 is CASTLGGGHNYGYTF. The CDR3 DNA sequence: TGTGCCAGCACCTTGGGAGGGGGTCATAACTATGGCTACACCTTC.

V gene TRBV5-8 combines with J gene TRBJ2-7; tentatively, D is TRBD1 (6 bases). CDR3 length equals 15 residues. Trimming removed 3 bases from V and 3 bases from J, with 16 bases in between. CDR1 is SGHTS and CDR2 is YDEGEE in the germline V gene. The DNA for the CDR3 is TGTGCCAGCAGCTCCGCCGGGACAAGATTCTACGAGCAGTACTTC. This translates into CASSSAGTRFYEQYF. Filled out from reference TRBV5-8 and TRBJ2-7, the complete variable domain reads EAGVTQSPTHLIKTRGQQATLRCSPISGHTSVYWYQQALGLGLQFLLWYDEGEERNRGNFPPRFSGRQFPNYSSELNVNALELEDSALYLCASSSAGTRFYEQYFGPGTRLTVT.